This T cell receptor (beta chain) was profiled in a study of early T cells in non-severe SARS-CoV-2 infection. For the study at large: Sequenced material consisted of bulk RNA (from unsorted whole blood), and chains were unpaired.

Tagging with unique molecular identifiers was applied to individual cDNA molecules. TCRdb ran MiXCR on the 5' RACE reads and lists one entry per CDR3 protein. The data show about 110,000 distinct CDR3 sequences, around an eighth seen once. The receptor was isolated from an adult who was a healthcare worker with PCR-confirmed SARS-CoV-2 infection or an uninfected control (not recorded which). The sequenced material came from whole blood.

The CDR3 reads CASSLGTGEQYF. DNA for the CDR3: TGCGCCAGCAGTCTGGGGACCGGCGAGCAGTACTTC. The chain employs TRBV10-1 and TRBJ2-7; D tentatively fits TRBD1 or TRBD2 (5 bases each). Trimming left V 5 bases short and J 6 bases short, with 11 bases between. Germline loops: CDR1 WNHNN, CDR2 SYGVQD (reference sequence). The CDR3 totals 12 residues.